One T cell receptor (beta chain) is described in this entry. What it binds is not known. Original methodology: Sequence data from immunoSEQ were junction-only and lacked quality scores; consequently, filtering differed. Profiled with immunoSEQ multiplex PCR; TCRdb holds only in-frame clones, not every one. Clone size and the V and J calls come from that table; the DNA yielded D and trimming. The table includes about 580,000 clones, 98% detected once. The sample comes from a study of shared clonotypes between healthy human individuals. About the study: Participating donors consisted of two women and three men aged 18 to 49. Donors had three CD4 naive, three CD4 memory, two CD8 naive and one CD8 memory plate apiece. Broader study findings: Naive subsets tended to show greater estimated richness than memory subsets.

V lost 5 bases to trimming and J lost 5 bases; unmatched junction nucleotides: 4. The CDR3 is 13 residues long. CDR1 and CDR2 from the germline V gene are SQVTM and ANQGSEA. CD8 cells classed as naive were CD45RO-negative and positively selected for CCR7, excluding terminally differentiated effector memory CD45RA+ cells. Material: naive CD8+ T cells sorted from blood. The receptor comes from a young man in good health. V gene TRBV29-1 combines with J gene TRBJ2-5, with 11 bases matching TRBD2. The CDR3, as DNA: TGCAGCGTTTGTACTAGCGGGAGTGAGACCCAGTACTTC. Its protein is CSVCTSGSETQYF.